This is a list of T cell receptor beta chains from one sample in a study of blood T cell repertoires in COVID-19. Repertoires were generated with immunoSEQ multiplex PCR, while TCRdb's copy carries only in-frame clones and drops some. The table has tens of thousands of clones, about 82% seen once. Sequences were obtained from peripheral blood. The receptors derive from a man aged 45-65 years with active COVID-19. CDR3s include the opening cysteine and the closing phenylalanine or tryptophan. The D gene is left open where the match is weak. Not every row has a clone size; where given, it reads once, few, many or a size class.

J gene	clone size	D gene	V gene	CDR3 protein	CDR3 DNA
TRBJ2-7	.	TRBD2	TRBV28	CASKTSPEREYF	TGTGCCAGCAAGACGAGTCCGGAGCGGGAGTATTTC
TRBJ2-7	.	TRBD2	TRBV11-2	CASSLSFSGGPNYEQYF	TGTGCCAGCAGCTTATCGTTCAGCGGGGGGCCAAACTACGAGCAGTACTTC
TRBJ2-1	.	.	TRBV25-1	CATSGYNEQFF	TGTGCCACCAGCGGGTACAATGAGCAGTTCTTC
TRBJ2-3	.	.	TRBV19	CASTRDFDTQYF	TGTGCCAGTACCCGGGACTTCGATACGCAGTATTTT
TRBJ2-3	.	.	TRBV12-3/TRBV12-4	CASSQSGADTQYF	TGTGCCAGCAGCCAATCAGGGGCAGATACGCAGTATTTT
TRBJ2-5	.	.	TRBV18	CASSQVLRETQYF	TGTGCCAGCTCACAAGTACTAAGGGAGACCCAGTACTTC
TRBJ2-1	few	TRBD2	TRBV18	CASSPLSGYNEQFF	TGTGCCAGCTCACCGCTTAGCGGGTACAATGAGCAGTTCTTC
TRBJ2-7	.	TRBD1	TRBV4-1	CASSQIRSGTGGYEQYF	TGCGCCAGCAGCCAGATCCGCTCCGGGACAGGCGGATACGAGCAGTACTTC
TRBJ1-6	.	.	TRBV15	CATSSRISSPLHF	TGTGCCACCAGCAGCCGAATCAGTTCACCCCTCCACTTT
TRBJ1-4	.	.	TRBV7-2	CASSLSVDEKLFF	TGTGCCAGCAGCTTATCGGTGGATGAAAAACTGTTTTTT
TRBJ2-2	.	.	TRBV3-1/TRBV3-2	CASSQDFTSRELFF	TGTGCCAGCAGCCAAGATTTCACTTCCAGGGAGCTGTTTTTT
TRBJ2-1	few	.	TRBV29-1	CSVESPTPAGTEQFF	TGCAGCGTTGAGTCCCCTACTCCTGCGGGGACTGAGCAGTTCTTC
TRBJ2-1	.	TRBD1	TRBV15	CATSRETQGARNEQFF	TGTGCCACCAGCAGAGAGACGCAGGGGGCAAGAAATGAGCAGTTCTTC
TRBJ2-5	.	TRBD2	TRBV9	CASSVGGSSGSSETQYF	TGTGCCAGCAGCGTAGGAGGAAGTAGCGGGAGTTCAGAGACCCAGTACTTC
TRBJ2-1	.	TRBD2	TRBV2	CASSDTWTSGKFF	TGTGCCAGCAGTGATACCTGGACTAGCGGGAAATTCTTC
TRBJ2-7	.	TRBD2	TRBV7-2	CASSSTAGGYYF	TGTGCCAGCAGCTCAACAGCGGGGGGATATTACTTC
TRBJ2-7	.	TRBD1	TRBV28	CASGNRGPREQYF	TGTGCCAGCGGAAACAGGGGCCCAAGAGAGCAGTACTTC
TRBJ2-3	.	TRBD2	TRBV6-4	CASSVTSVTDTQYF	TGTGCCAGCAGTGTGACTAGCGTGACAGATACGCAGTATTTT
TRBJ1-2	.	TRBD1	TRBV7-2	CASSRSGQVATF	TGTGCCAGCAGCCGTAGCGGACAGGTAGCCACCTTC
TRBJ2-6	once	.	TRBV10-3	CAISESGSAGANVLTF	TGTGCCATCAGTGAGTCAGGGAGTGCTGGGGCCAACGTCCTGACTTTC
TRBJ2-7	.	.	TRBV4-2	CASSLRFPFYEQYF	TGTGCCAGCAGCCTCCGGTTCCCATTTTACGAGCAGTACTTC
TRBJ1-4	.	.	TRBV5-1	CASSPEPGREEKLFF	TGCGCCAGCAGCCCCGAGCCAGGACGGGAAGAAAAACTGTTTTTT
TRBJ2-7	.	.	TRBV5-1	CASSAKTFTEQYF	TGCGCCAGCAGCGCGAAGACATTTACCGAGCAGTACTTC
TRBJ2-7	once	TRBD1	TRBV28	CASRLRQGTQYF	TGTGCCAGCAGACTGAGACAGGGGACGCAGTACTTC
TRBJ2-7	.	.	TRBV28	CASSFGQGSSYEQYF	TGTGCCAGCAGTTTCGGTCAGGGAAGCTCCTACGAGCAGTACTTC
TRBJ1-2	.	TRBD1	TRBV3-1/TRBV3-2	CASSLDRRGYTF	TGTGCCAGCAGCCTGGACAGGCGGGGCTACACCTTC
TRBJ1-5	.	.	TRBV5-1	CASSQGGGNQPQHF	TGCGCCAGCAGCCAGGGCGGCGGCAATCAGCCCCAGCATTTT
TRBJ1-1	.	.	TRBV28	CASSPGGTNTEAFF	TGTGCCAGCAGCCCGGGGGGGACCAACACTGAAGCTTTCTTT
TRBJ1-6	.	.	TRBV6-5	CASSQTLPPSPLHF	TGTGCCAGCAGCCAAACTCTACCACCCTCACCCCTCCACTTT
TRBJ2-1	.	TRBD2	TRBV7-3	CASSLTAVAGYNEQFF	TGTGCCAGCAGCTTAACGGCGGTAGCGGGATACAATGAGCAGTTCTTC
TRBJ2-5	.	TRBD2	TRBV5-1	CASSQGLAGQETQYF	TGCGCCAGCAGCCAGGGCCTAGCGGGCCAAGAGACCCAGTACTTC
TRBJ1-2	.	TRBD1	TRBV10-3	CAIQSGTGTYGYTF	TGTGCCATCCAGTCGGGGACAGGGACCTATGGCTACACCTTC
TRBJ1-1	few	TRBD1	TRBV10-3	CAIRADRGTEAFF	TGTGCCATCAGGGCCGACAGGGGCACTGAAGCTTTCTTT
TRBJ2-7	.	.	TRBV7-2	CASSLFGPQDEQYF	TGTGCCAGCAGCTTGTTCGGCCCGCAGGACGAGCAGTACTTC
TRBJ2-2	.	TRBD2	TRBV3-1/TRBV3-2	CASSLIGGRITGELFF	TGTGCCAGCAGCCTGATTGGCGGGAGGATCACCGGGGAGCTGTTTTTT
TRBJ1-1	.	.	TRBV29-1	CSAQGTMNTEAFF	TGCAGCGCCCAGGGGACCATGAACACTGAAGCTTTCTTT
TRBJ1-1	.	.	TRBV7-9	CASSLSGVTEAFF	TGTGCCAGCAGCTTATCGGGGGTGACTGAAGCTTTCTTT
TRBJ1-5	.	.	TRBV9	CASSLPPGPQHF	TGTGCCAGCAGCCTTCCACCGGGGCCCCAGCATTTT
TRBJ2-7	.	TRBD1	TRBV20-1	CSASDRDRGTYEQYF	TGCAGTGCTAGTGACCGGGACAGGGGGACCTACGAGCAGTACTTC
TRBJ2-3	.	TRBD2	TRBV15	CATSPGGSTDTQYF	TGTGCCACCAGCCCCGGCGGGAGTACAGATACGCAGTATTTT
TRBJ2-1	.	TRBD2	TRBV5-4	CASSPGTKRNNEQFF	TGTGCCAGCAGCCCTGGGACTAAAAGGAACAATGAGCAGTTCTTC
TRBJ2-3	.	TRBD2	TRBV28	CASRSLAGEVDTQYF	TGTGCCAGCAGATCCCTAGCGGGAGAGGTAGATACGCAGTATTTT
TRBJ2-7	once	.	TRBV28	CASKPLEASSYEQYF	TGTGCCAGCAAGCCACTGGAGGCCTCCTCCTACGAGCAGTACTTC
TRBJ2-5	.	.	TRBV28	CASSSQGQGLETQYF	TGTGCCAGCAGTTCCCAGGGGCAGGGTCTGGAGACCCAGTACTTC
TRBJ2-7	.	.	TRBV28	CASSPGAGEWYEQYF	TGTGCCAGCAGCCCCGGGGCAGGGGAGTGGTACGAGCAGTACTTC
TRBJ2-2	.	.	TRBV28	CASSLLRDTGELFF	TGTGCCAGCAGCCTCCTACGAGACACCGGGGAGCTGTTTTTT
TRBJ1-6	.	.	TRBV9	CASSTGTQGRSYNSPLHF	TGTGCCAGCAGCACGGGGACCCAGGGGCGCTCCTATAATTCACCCCTCCACTTT
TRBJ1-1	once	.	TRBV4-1	CASSQDRGWQAFF	TGCGCCAGCAGCCAAGATCGGGGGTGGCAAGCTTTCTTT